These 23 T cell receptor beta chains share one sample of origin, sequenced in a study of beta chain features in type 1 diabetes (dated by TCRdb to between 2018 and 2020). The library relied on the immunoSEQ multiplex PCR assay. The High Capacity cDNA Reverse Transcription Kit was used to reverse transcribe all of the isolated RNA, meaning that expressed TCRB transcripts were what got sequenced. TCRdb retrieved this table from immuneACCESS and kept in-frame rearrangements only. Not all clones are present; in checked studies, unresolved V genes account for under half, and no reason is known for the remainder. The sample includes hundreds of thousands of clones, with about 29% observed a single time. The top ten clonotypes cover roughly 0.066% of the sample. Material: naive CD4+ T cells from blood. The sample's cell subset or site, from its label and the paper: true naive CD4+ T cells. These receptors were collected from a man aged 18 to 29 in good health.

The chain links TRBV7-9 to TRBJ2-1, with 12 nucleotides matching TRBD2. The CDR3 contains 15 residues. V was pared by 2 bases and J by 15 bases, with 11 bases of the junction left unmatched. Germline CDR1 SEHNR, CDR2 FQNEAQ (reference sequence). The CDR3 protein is CASSLNGLAGYDRFF. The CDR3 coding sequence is TGTGCCAGCAGCTTAAATGGACTAGCGGGATATGATCGGTTCTTC.

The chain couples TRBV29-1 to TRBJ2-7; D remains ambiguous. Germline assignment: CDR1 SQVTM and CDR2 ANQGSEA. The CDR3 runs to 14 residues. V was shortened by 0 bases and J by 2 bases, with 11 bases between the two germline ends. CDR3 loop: CSVEDPGDAYEQYF. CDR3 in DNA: TGCAGCGTTGAAGATCCAGGAGACGCCTACGAGCAGTACTTC.

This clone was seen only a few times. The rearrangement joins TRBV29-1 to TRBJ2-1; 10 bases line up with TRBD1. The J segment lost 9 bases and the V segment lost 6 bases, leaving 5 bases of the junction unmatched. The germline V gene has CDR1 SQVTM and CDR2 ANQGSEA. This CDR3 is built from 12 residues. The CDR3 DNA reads TGCAGCGTGGCCGGGACAGGGGTTGAGCAGTTCTTC. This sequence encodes CSVAGTGVEQFF.

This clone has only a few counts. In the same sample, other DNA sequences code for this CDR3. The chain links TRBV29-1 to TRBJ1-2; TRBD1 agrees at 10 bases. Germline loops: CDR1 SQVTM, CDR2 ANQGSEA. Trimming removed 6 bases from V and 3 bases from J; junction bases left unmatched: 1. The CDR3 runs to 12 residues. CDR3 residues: CSVGQGDYGYTF. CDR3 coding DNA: TGCAGCGTCGGACAGGGGGACTATGGCTACACCTTC.

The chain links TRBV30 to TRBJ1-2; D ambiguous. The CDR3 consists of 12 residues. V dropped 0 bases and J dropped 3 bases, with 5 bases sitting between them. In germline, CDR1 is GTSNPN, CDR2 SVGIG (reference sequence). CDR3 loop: CAWSVTDYGYTF. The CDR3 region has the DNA TGTGCCTGGAGTGTAACGGACTATGGCTACACCTTC.

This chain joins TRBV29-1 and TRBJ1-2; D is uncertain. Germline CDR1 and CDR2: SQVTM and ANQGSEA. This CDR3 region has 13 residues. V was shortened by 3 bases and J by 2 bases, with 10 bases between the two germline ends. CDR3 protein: CSVDLQINYGYTF. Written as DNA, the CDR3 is TGCAGCGTTGACTTACAGATAAACTATGGCTACACCTTC.

CDR3 sequence: CASSPGLPSGEQYF. In DNA, the CDR3 is TGTGCCAGCTCACCGGGACTACCGTCGGGCGAGCAGTACTTC. The chain employs TRBV18 and TRBJ2-7; 7 bases are a match to TRBD2. Germline lookup yields CDR1 KGHSH and CDR2 LQKENI. Unmatched junction bases numbered 8, after V lost 3 bases and J lost 6 bases. This CDR3 is 14 amino acids long. Combining the CDR3 with reference TRBV18 and TRBJ2-7 gives the whole variable domain NAGVMQNPRHLVRRRGQEARLRCSPMKGHSHVYWYRQLPEEGLKFMVYLQKENIIDESGMPKERFSAEFPKEGPSILRIQQVVRGDSAAYFCASSPGLPSGEQYFGPGTRLTVT.

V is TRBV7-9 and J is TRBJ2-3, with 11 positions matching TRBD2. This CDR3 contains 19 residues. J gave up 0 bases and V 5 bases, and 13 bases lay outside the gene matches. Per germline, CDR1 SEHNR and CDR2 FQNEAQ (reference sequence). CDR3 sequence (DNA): TGTGCCAGCAGCGCTCGTATAGGGACTAGCGGAGCTAGCACAGATACGCAGTATTTT. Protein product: CASSARIGTSGASTDTQYF.

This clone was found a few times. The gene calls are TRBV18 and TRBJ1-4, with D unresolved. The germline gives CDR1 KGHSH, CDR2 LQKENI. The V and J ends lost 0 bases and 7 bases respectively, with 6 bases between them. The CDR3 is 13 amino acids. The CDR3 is CASSPPPGEKLFF. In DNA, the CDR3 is TGTGCCAGCTCACCACCGCCGGGTGAAAAACTGTTTTTT. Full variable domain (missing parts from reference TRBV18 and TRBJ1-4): NAGVMQNPRHLVRRRGQEARLRCSPMKGHSHVYWYRQLPEEGLKFMVYLQKENIIDESGMPKERFSAEFPKEGPSILRIQQVVRGDSAAYFCASSPPPGEKLFFGSGTQLSVL.

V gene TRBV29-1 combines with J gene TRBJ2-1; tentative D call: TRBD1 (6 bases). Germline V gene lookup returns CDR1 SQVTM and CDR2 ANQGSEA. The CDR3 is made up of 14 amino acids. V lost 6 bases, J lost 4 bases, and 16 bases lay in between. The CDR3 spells CSVDRQGSYNEQFF. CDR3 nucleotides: TGCAGCGTCGACAGGCAGGGGTCGTACAATGAGCAGTTCTTC.

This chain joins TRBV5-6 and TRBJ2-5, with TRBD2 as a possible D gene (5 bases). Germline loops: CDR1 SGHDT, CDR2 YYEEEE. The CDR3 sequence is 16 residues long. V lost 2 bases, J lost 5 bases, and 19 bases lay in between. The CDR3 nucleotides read TGTGCCAGCAGCTTAACTAGATTGGGGTACTTGGAGACCCAGTACTTC. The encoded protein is CASSLTRLGYLETQYF. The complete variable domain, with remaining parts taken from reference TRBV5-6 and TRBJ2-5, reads DAGVTQSPTHLIKTRGQQVTLRCSPKSGHDTVSWYQQALGQGPQFIFQYYEEEERQRGNFPDRFSGHQFPNYSSELNVNALLLGDSALYLCASSLTRLGYLETQYFGPGTRLLVL.

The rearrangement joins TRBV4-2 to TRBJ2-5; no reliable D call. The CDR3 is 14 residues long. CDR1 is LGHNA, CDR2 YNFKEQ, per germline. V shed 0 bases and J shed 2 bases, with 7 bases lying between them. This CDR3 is CASSQDSAQETQYF. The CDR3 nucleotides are TGTGCCAGCAGCCAAGACAGCGCACAAGAGACCCAGTACTTC.

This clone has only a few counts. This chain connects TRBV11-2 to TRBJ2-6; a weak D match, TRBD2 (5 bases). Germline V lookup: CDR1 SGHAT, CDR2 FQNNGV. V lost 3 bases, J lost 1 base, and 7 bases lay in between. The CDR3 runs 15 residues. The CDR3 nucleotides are TGTGCCAGCAGCTTTGGGAGTTCTGGGGCCAACGTCCTGACTTTC. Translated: CASSFGSSGANVLTF.

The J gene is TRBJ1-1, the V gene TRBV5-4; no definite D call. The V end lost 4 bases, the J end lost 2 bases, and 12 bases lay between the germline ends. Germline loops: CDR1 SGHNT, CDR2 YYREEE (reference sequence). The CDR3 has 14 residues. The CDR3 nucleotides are TGTGCCAGCAGCCGCTTACTCGAAAACACTGAAGCTTTCTTT. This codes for CASSRLLENTEAFF. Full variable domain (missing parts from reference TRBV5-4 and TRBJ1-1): ETGVTQSPTHLIKTRGQQVTLRCSSQSGHNTVSWYQQALGQGPQFIFQYYREEENGRGNFPPRFSGLQFPNYSSELNVNALELDDSALYLCASSRLLENTEAFFGQGTRLTVV.

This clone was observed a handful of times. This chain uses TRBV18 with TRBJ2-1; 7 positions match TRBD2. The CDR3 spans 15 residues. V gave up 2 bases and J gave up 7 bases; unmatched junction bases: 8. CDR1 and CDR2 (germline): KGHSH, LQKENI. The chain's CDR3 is CASSPWAGAINEQFF. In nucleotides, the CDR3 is TGTGCCAGCTCACCATGGGCGGGAGCGATAAATGAGCAGTTCTTC.

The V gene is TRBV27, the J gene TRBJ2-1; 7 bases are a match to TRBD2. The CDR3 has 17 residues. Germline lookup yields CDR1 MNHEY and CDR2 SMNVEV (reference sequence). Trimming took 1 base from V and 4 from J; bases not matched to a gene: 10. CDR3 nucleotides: TGTGCCAGCAGTTTATGGAGAGGACTAGGACTGTACAATGAGCAGTTCTTC. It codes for CASSLWRGLGLYNEQFF.

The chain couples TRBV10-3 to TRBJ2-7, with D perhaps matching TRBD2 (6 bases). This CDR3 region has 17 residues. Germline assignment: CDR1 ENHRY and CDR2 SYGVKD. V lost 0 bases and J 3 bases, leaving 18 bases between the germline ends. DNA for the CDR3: TGTGCCATCAGTGAGTCAGGAGGGGCTCTCAAGGTCTACGAGCAGTACTTC. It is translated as CAISESGGALKVYEQYF.

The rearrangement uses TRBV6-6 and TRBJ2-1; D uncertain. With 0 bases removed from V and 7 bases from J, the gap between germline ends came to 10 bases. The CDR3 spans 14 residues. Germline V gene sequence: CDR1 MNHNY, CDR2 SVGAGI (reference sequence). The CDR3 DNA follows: TGTGCCAGCAGTTACTCACGGGTTAGGAATGAGCAGTTCTTC. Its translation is CASSYSRVRNEQFF.

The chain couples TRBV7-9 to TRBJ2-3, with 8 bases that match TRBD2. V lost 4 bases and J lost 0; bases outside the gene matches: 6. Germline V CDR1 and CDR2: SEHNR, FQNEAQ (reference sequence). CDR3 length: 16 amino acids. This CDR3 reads CASSSRGGASTDTQYF. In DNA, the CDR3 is TGTGCCAGCAGCTCACGGGGGGGCGCAAGCACAGATACGCAGTATTTT.

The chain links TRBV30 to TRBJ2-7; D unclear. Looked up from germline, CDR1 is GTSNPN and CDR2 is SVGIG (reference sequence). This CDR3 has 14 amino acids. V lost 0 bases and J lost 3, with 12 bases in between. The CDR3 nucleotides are TGTGCCTGGAGTGTACGCAGGTACAACTACGAGCAGTACTTC. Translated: CAWSVRRYNYEQYF.

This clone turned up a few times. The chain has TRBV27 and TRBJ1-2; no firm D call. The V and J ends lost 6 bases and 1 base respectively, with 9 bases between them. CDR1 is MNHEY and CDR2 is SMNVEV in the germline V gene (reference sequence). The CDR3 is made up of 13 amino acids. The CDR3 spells CASRRSGNYGYTF. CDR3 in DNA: TGTGCCAGCAGGAGGAGTGGTAACTATGGCTACACCTTC.

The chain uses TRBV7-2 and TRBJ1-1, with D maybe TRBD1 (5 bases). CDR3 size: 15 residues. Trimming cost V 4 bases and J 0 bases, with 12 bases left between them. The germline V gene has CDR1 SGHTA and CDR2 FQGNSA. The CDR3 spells CASSSKGQLNTEAFF. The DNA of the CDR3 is TGTGCCAGCAGCTCCAAGGGGCAGCTGAACACTGAAGCTTTCTTT.

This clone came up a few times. This chain's CDR3 is CAISEAGTYGYTF. The CDR3 DNA sequence: TGTGCCATCAGTGAAGCCGGGACCTATGGCTACACCTTC. The gene calls are TRBV10-3 and TRBJ1-2; TRBD1 is a possible D gene (5 bases). The CDR3 spans 13 residues. Germline CDR1 is ENHRY and CDR2 is SYGVKD. Trimming cost V 3 bases and J 4 bases, with 9 bases left between them.